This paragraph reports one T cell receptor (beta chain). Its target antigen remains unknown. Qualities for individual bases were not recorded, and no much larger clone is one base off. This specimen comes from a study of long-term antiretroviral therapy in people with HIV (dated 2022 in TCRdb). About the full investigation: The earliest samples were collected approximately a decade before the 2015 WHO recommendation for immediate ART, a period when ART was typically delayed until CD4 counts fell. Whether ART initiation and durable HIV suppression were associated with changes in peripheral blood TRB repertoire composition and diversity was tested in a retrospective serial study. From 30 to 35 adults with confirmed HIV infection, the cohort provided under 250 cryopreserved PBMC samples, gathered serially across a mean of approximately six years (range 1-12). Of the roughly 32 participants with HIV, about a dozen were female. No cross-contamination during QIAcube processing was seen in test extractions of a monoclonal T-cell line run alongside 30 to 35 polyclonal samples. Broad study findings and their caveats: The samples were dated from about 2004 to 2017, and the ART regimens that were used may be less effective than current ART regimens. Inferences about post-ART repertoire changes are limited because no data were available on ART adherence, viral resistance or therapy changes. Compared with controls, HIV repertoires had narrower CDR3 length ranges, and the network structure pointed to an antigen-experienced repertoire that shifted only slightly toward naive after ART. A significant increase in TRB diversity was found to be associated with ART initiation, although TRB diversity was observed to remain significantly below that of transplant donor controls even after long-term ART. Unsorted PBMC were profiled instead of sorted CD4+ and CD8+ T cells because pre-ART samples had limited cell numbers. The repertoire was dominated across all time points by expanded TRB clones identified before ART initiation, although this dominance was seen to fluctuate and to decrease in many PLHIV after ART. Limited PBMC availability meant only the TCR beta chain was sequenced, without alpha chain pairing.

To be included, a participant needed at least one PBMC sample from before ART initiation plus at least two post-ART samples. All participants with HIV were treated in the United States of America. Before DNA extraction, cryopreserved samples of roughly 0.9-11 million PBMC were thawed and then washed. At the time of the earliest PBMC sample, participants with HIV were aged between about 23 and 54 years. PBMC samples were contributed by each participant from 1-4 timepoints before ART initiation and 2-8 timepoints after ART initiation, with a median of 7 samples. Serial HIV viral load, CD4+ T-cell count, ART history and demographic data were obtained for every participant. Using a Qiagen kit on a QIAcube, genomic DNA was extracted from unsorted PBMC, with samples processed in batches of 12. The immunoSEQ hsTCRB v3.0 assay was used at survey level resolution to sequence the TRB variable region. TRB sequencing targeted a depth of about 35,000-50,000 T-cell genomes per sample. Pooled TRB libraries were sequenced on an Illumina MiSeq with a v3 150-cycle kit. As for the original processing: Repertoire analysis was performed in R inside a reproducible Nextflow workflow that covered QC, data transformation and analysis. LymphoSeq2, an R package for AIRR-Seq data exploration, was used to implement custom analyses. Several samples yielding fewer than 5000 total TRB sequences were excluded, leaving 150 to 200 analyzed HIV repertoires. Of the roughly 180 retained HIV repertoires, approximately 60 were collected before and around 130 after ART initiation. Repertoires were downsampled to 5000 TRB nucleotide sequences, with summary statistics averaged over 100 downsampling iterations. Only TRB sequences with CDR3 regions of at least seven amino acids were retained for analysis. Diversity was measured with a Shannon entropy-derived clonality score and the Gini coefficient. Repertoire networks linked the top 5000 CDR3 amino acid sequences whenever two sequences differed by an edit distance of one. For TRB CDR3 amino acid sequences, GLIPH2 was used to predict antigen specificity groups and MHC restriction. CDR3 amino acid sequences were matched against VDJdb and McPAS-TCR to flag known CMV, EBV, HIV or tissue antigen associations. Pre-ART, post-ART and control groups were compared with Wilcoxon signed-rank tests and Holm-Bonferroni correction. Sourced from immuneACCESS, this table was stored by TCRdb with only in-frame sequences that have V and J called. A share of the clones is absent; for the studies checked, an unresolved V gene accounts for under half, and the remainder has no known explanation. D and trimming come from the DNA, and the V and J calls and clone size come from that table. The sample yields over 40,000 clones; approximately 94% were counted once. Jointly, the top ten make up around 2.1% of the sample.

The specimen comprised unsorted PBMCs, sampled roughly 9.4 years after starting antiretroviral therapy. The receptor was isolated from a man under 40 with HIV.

The CDR3 has the sequence CASSFEGGGETQYF. The DNA is as follows: TGCGCCAGCAGCTTCGAGGGGGGGGGAGAGACCCAGTACTTC. Recombination linked TRBV5-1 to TRBJ2-5, and possibly TRBD2, on 7 matching bases. A distance of 12 bases separates the germline ends of V and J, which lose 2 bases and 4 bases respectively. The cysteine opens and the phenylalanine closes a CDR3 of 14 amino acids. The kept DNA is CDR3 alone, 42 bases in frame from the first base. According to the germline V gene, CDR1 reads SGHRS and CDR2 reads YFSETQ. Reference TRBV5-1 and TRBJ2-5 genes cover what lies past the CDR3, so the full variable domain is KAGVTQTPRYLIKTRGQQVTLSCSPISGHRSVSWYQQTPGQGLQFLFEYFSETQRNKGNFPGRFSGRQFSNSRSEMNVSTLELGDSALYLCASSFEGGGETQYFGPGTRLLVL.